Below, 7 T cell receptor beta chains from the same sample are listed, as sequenced in a study of shared clonotypes between healthy human individuals. The assay was immunoSEQ multiplex PCR, and TCRdb's table has in-frame clones only and misses some. Of about 450,000 clones in the sample, approximately 79% were seen once. Sequenced material: PBMCs. The receptor source for this set is a woman between 40 and 50 years old in good health. Some clones in this sample may be carry-over from other donors' samples.

V usage is TRBV14 and J usage is TRBJ2-4, with D possibly TRBD1 on 5 matching bases. The CDR3 consists of 15 residues. Germline-derived CDR1 and CDR2 are SGHDN and FVKESK. Trimming removed 2 bases at V and 5 bases at J, with 13 bases between. The CDR3 loop reads CASSQSPGWENIQYF. CDR3 nucleotides: TGTGCCAGCAGCCAATCCCCAGGGTGGGAAAACATTCAGTACTTC.

This clone was seen a single time. The genes are TRBV27 and TRBJ1-1, with a possible D match to TRBD1 (6 bases). The CDR3 spans 17 residues. The germline V and J ends were trimmed by 2 bases and 1 base, with 17 bases remaining between them. CDR1 MNHEY and CDR2 SMNVEV come from the germline V gene (reference sequence). CDR3 nucleotide sequence: TGTGCCAGCAGTTTACTGGGAGTGGGAGGGGGGAACACTGAAGCTTTCTTT. Protein sequence: CASSLLGVGGGNTEAFF.

This chain joins TRBV2 and TRBJ1-5; weak D call: TRBD1 (5 bases). The length of the CDR3 is 16 residues. V lost 6 bases and J 2 bases, leaving 17 bases between the germline ends. CDR1 and CDR2 (germline): SNHLY, FYNNEI. Written as DNA, the CDR3 is TGTGCCAGCAGCGGATGGGGGTCCGTGGGCAATCAGCCCCAGCATTTT. Its translation: CASSGWGSVGNQPQHF.

V is TRBV7-8 and J is TRBJ1-2; 7 bases fit TRBD1. V shed 1 base, J shed 4 bases, and the junction held 6 bases outside the gene matches. Germline values: CDR1 SGHVS, CDR2 FQNEAQ. CDR3 length equals 15 residues. The CDR3 DNA reads as TGTGCCAGCAGCTTAGGGGCCTGGGACAGCTATGGCTACACCTTC. Translating gives CASSLGAWDSYGYTF. Combining the CDR3 with reference TRBV7-8 and TRBJ1-2 gives the whole variable domain GAGVSQSPRYKVAKRGQDVALRCDPISGHVSLFWYQQALGQGPEFLTYFQNEAQLDKSGLPSDRFFAERPEGSVSTLKIQRTQQEDSAVYLCASSLGAWDSYGYTFGSGTRLTVV.

The chain joins TRBV2 to TRBJ1-2, with D uncertain. Trimming took off 6 bases at V and 5 bases at J, with 16 bases between the two ends. The length of the CDR3 is 14 residues. CDR1 is SNHLY and CDR2 is FYNNEI in the germline V gene. The CDR3, as DNA: TGTGCCAGCAGCGACTACATGCGAAGTTATGGCTACACCTTC. It is translated as CASSDYMRSYGYTF.

The rearrangement links TRBV28 to TRBJ1-3; 8 bases are a match to TRBD1. This CDR3 has 15 amino acids. From germline, CDR1 is MDHEN and CDR2 SYDVKM. V was pared by 7 bases and J by 4 bases, with 9 bases of the junction left unmatched. The DNA of the CDR3 is TGTGCCAGCACCCTTACAACAGGGGGGGGAAACACCATATATTTT. Its protein is CASTLTTGGGNTIYF.

This chain links TRBV6-6 with TRBJ2-5, with 12 bases that match TRBD1. The CDR3 is 14 residues long. Looked up from germline, CDR1 is MNHNY and CDR2 is SVGAGI (reference sequence). The V segment lost 8 bases and the J segment 5 bases; nucleotides outside the gene matches: 6. The CDR3 spells CASRGTGGGETQYF. The CDR3 bases are TGTGCCAGCCGCGGGACAGGGGGCGGGGAGACCCAGTACTTC.